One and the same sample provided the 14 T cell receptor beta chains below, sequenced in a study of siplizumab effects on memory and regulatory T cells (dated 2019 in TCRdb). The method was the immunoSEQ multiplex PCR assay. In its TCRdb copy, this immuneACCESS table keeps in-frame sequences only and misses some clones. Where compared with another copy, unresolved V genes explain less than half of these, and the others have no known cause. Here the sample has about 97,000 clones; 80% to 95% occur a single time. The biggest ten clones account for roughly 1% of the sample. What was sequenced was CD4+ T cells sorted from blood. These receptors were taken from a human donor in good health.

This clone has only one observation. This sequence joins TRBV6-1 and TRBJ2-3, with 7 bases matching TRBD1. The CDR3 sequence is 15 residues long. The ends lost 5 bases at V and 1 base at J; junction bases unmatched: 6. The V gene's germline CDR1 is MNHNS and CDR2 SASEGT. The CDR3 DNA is TGTGCCAGCAGTACAAACAGGGGAGGCACAGATACGCAGTATTTT. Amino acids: CASSTNRGGTDTQYF.

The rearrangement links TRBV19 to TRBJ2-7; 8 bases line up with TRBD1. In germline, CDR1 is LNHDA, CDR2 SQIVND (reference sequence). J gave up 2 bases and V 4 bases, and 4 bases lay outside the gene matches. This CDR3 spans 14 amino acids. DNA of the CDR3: TGTGCCAGTAGTAGGACAGGGCGTACCTACGAGCAGTACTTC. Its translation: CASSRTGRTYEQYF.

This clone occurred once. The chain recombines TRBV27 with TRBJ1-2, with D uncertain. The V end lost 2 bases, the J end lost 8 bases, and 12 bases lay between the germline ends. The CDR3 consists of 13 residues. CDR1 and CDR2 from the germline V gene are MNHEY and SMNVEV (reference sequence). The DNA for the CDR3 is TGTGCCAGCAGTTTAAACTGGGCGGGGGGCTACACCTTC. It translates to CASSLNWAGGYTF.

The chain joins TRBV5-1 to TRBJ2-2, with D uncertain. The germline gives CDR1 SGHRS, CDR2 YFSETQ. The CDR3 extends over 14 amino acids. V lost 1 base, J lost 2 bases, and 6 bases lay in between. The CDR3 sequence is CASSLTVNTGELFF. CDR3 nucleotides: TGCGCCAGCAGCTTGACAGTCAACACCGGGGAGCTGTTTTTT.

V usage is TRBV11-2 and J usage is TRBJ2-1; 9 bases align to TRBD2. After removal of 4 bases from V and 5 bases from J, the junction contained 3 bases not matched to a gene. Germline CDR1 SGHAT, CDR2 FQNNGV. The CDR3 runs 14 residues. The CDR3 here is CASSSTSGHNEQFF. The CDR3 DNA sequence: TGTGCCAGCAGCTCCACTAGCGGGCACAATGAGCAGTTCTTC.

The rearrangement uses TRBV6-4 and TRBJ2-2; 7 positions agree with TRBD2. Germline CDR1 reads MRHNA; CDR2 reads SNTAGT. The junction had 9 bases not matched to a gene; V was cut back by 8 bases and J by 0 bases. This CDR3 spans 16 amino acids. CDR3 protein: CASSGTNLANTGELFF. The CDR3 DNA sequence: TGTGCCAGCTCCGGGACTAACCTCGCGAACACCGGGGAGCTGTTTTTT.

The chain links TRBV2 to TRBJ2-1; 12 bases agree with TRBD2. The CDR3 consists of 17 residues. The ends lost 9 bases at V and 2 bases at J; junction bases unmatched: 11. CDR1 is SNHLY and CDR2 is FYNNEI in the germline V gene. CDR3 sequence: CARAPPRLAGAYNEQFF. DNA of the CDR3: TGTGCCAGAGCTCCCCCCCGACTAGCGGGAGCCTACAATGAGCAGTTCTTC.

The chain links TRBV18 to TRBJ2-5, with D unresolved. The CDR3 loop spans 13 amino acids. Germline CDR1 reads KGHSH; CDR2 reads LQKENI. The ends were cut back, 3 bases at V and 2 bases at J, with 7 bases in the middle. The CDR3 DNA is TGTGCCAGCTCACCCACAGAACAAGAGACCCAGTACTTC. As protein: CASSPTEQETQYF.

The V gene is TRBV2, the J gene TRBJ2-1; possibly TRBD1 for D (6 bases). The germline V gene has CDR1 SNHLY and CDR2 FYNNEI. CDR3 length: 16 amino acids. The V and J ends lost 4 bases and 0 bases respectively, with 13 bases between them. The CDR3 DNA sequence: TGTGCCAGCAGTGGACAGGTCGCTAGCTCCTACAATGAGCAGTTCTTC. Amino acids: CASSGQVASSYNEQFF.

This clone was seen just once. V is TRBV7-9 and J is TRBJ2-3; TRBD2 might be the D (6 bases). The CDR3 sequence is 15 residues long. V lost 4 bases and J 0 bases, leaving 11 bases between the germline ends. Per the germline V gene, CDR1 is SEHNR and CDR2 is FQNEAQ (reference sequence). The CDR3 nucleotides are TGTGCCAGCAGCTCTCGGAGGGCAAGCACAGATACGCAGTATTTT. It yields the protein CASSSRRASTDTQYF.

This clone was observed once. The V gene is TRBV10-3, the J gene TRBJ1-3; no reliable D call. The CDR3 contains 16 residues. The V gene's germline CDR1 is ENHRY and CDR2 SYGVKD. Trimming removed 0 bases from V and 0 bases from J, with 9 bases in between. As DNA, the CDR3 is TGTGCCATCAGTGAGTCTGACCTTGGCTCTGGAAACACCATATATTTT. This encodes CAISESDLGSGNTIYF.

The CDR3 DNA reads as TGTGCCAGCAGCTTACACAGGGACGAAAAACTGTTTTTT. Translating gives CASSLHRDEKLFF. The chain links TRBV7-6 to TRBJ1-4; D may be TRBD1 (6 bases). The CDR3 has 13 residues. V was pared by 2 bases and J by 8 bases, with 9 bases between. From germline, CDR1 is SGHVS and CDR2 FNYEAQ.

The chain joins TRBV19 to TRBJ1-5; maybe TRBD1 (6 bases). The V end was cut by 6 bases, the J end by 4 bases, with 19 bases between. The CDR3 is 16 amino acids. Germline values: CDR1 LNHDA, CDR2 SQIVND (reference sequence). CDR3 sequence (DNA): TGTGCCAGTAGCGATCGGGAAGGGGGACGGAATCAGCCCCAGCATTTT. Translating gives CASSDREGGRNQPQHF.

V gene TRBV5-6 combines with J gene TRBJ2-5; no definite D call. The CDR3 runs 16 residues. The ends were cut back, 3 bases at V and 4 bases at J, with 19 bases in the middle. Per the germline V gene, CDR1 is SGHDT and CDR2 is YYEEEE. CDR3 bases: TGTGCCAGCAGCTCGTTGAGATCGGCCACTTCAGAGACCCAGTACTTC. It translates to CASSSLRSATSETQYF.